These 26 T cell receptor beta chains share one sample of origin, sequenced in a study of T cell changes during pregnancy in multiple sclerosis (dated by TCRdb to about 2019). Receptors were amplified or captured by the immunoSEQ multiplex PCR assay. In its TCRdb copy, this immuneACCESS table keeps in-frame sequences only and misses some clones. Where compared with another copy, unresolved V genes explain less than half of these, and the others have no known cause. This sample lists tens of thousands of clones; roughly 93% were detected once. The ten largest clonotypes hold 1.4% to 1.5% of the sample. Sequenced input: PBMCs (not recorded whether the cells were cultured). These receptors were obtained from a female donor with multiple sclerosis, enrolled in a pregnancy study.

The chain uses TRBV7-9 and TRBJ1-1; perhaps TRBD1 as D (6 bases). Germline V lookup: CDR1 SEHNR, CDR2 FQNEAQ (reference sequence). The CDR3 covers 13 residues. V dropped 7 bases and J dropped 3 bases, with 12 bases sitting between them. This CDR3 reads CASTLEGDTEAFF. The CDR3 DNA sequence: TGTGCCAGCACCCTAGAGGGGGACACTGAAGCTTTCTTT.

The chain couples TRBV12-5 to TRBJ1-2; D perhaps matches TRBD1 (6 bases). V was shortened by 6 bases and J by 7 bases, with 18 bases between the two germline ends. From germline, CDR1 is LGHNT and CDR2 FRNRAP. The CDR3 sequence is 14 residues long. The CDR3 reads CASGWATGLSGYTF. CDR3 nucleotides: TGTGCTAGTGGCTGGGCTACAGGGTTATCTGGCTACACCTTC.

The chain carries TRBV5-5 and TRBJ1-2, with 7 bases identical to TRBD1. Germline V lookup: CDR1 SGHKS, CDR2 YYEKEE (reference sequence). The CDR3 covers 12 residues. V lost 2 bases, J lost 9 bases, and 4 bases stayed unmatched. This CDR3 reads CASSFDRDSYTF. CDR3 bases: TGTGCCAGCAGCTTCGACAGGGATAGCTACACCTTC.

V is TRBV19 and J is TRBJ2-7, with 15 bases matching TRBD2. The germline CDR1 and CDR2 sequences are LNHDA and SQIVND (reference sequence). The CDR3 contains 16 residues. The ends lost 5 bases at V and 4 bases at J; junction bases unmatched: 6. Here the CDR3 reads CASSPGLAGGSYEQYF. CDR3 nucleotides: TGTGCCAGTAGTCCGGGACTAGCGGGAGGATCTTACGAGCAGTACTTC.

The chain uses TRBV11-2 and TRBJ1-1, with 7 bases identical to TRBD1. V trimming: 6 bases; J trimming: 5 bases; junction bases outside the gene matches: 6. This CDR3 contains 13 residues. Germline assignment: CDR1 SGHAT and CDR2 FQNNGV. The CDR3: CASREQGWTEAFF. The CDR3 DNA follows: TGTGCCAGCAGAGAACAGGGGTGGACTGAAGCTTTCTTT.

The rearrangement joins TRBV4-2 to TRBJ2-2, with TRBD2 as a possible D gene (5 bases). Germline V lookup: CDR1 LGHNA, CDR2 YNFKEQ. V lost 3 bases and J 11 bases, leaving 13 bases between the germline ends. The CDR3 runs to 13 residues. DNA of the CDR3: TGTGCCAGCAGCCAGCCGGGAAACTCTGAGCTGTTTTTT. The encoded protein is CASSQPGNSELFF.

This chain uses TRBV6-5 with TRBJ2-1; maybe TRBD2 (5 bases). This CDR3 comprises 13 residues. The germline CDR1 and CDR2 sequences are MNHEY and SVGAGI. Trimming took 2 bases from V and 7 from J, leaving 9 bases between them. The CDR3 sequence: CASSYVSGNEQFF. The DNA of the CDR3 is TGTGCCAGCAGTTACGTCTCGGGGAATGAGCAGTTCTTC.

The table lists this clone with a few counts. V is TRBV5-8 and J is TRBJ2-2, with D uncertain. The CDR3 runs 15 residues. CDR1 and CDR2 (germline): SGHTS, YDEGEE. The V end was cut by 6 bases, the J end by 3 bases, with 15 bases between. CDR3 bases: TGTGCCAGCACCCCCCGCAGTTCGTACACCGGGGAGCTGTTTTTT. This encodes CASTPRSSYTGELFF.

The chain is built from TRBV5-5 and TRBJ1-1; D might be TRBD1 (5 bases). Germline-derived CDR1 and CDR2 are SGHKS and YYEKEE (reference sequence). This CDR3 spans 15 amino acids. V lost 1 base to trimming and J lost 1 base, with 11 bases between them. CDR3 bases: TGTGCCAGCAGCTTGTGGGACGTCGCGAACACTGAAGCTTTCTTT. Its protein product is CASSLWDVANTEAFF.

The J gene is TRBJ1-2, the V gene TRBV7-9, with D possibly matching TRBD1 (5 bases). Per the germline V gene, CDR1 is SEHNR and CDR2 is FQNEAQ (reference sequence). The CDR3 is 14 amino acids. The V end lost 3 bases, the J end lost 1 base, and 9 bases lay between the germline ends. CDR3 bases: TGTGCCAGCAGCTTGACAGATAATAACTATGGCTACACCTTC. This codes for CASSLTDNNYGYTF.

The genes are TRBV10-2 and TRBJ2-1; either TRBD1 or TRBD2 may supply D (6 bases each). Germline assignment: CDR1 WSHSY and CDR2 SAAADI. Trimming removed 4 bases at V and 0 bases at J, with 10 bases between. CDR3 length: 15 amino acids. The chain's CDR3 is CASSVEGGSYNEQFF. CDR3 nucleotide sequence: TGCGCCAGCAGTGTCGAGGGGGGCTCCTACAATGAGCAGTTCTTC.

V is TRBV19 and J is TRBJ1-5, with D unresolved. CDR1 LNHDA and CDR2 SQIVND come from the germline V gene (reference sequence). The CDR3 is 13 residues long. Trimming shortened V by 6 bases and J by 6 bases, and 12 bases separated the two germline ends. The CDR3 is CASSPGAGQPQHF. CDR3 sequence (DNA): TGTGCCAGTAGCCCCGGAGCTGGTCAGCCCCAGCATTTT.

The rearrangement links TRBV5-4 to TRBJ2-1; 12 bases are shared with TRBD2. Trimming removed 1 base from V and 8 bases from J; junction bases left unmatched: 7. This CDR3 has 16 amino acids. Germline V gene lookup returns CDR1 SGHNT and CDR2 YYREEE (reference sequence). The CDR3 DNA reads TGTGCCAGCAGCTTGTTTCTAGCGGGAGGGATGGATGAGCAGTTCTTC. Protein: CASSLFLAGGMDEQFF.

This clone showed up just once. This sequence joins TRBV4-1 and TRBJ2-1; 7 nucleotides line up with TRBD2. Germline trimming cut 3 bases from V and 3 bases from J; bases unmatched to any gene: 8. This CDR3 has 16 residues. CDR1 is MGHRA, CDR2 YSYEKL, per germline. The CDR3 coding sequence is TGCGCCAGCAGCCAGAGGGCGGGAGATTTCTACAATGAGCAGTTCTTC. Protein sequence: CASSQRAGDFYNEQFF.

The chain combines TRBV4-1 with TRBJ2-1, with 7 bases matching TRBD1. The CDR3 runs to 16 residues. Germline assignment: CDR1 MGHRA and CDR2 YSYEKL. J gave up 0 bases and V 4 bases, and 6 bases lay outside the gene matches. CDR3 in DNA: TGCGCCAGCAGCCCACAGGGGCCATCCTCCTACAATGAGCAGTTCTTC. Residues: CASSPQGPSSYNEQFF.

The V call is TRBV6-1, the J call TRBJ1-2, with D unclear. Germline assignment: CDR1 MNHNS and CDR2 SASEGT. V was shortened by 1 base and J by 4 bases, with 4 bases between the two germline ends. The CDR3 consists of 12 residues. CDR3 nucleotides: TGTGCCAGCAGTGAAGATCTCTATGGCTACACCTTC. This translates into CASSEDLYGYTF.

The chain recombines TRBV9 with TRBJ1-1, with a tentative D call TRBD1 (5 bases). The CDR3 contains 15 residues. Germline lookup yields CDR1 SGDLS and CDR2 YYNGEE. Trimming pared 4 bases from V and 0 bases from J, leaving 13 bases between. CDR3 nucleotide sequence: TGTGCCAGCAGCACCCGGAAGGGGATGAACACTGAAGCTTTCTTT. Protein product: CASSTRKGMNTEAFF.

V and J are TRBV25-1 and TRBJ2-3; TRBD2 agrees at 9 bases. The CDR3 totals 16 residues. CDR1 and CDR2 from the germline V gene are MGHDK and SYGVNS. The V and J ends lost 1 base and 2 bases, in that order; junction bases with no gene match: 4. The CDR3 region is CASSELGGRATDTQYF. The CDR3 DNA reads as TGTGCCAGCAGTGAATTAGGCGGGAGGGCCACAGATACGCAGTATTTT. Full variable domain (remainder filled in from reference TRBV25-1 and TRBJ2-3): EADIYQTPRYLVIGTGKKITLECSQTMGHDKMYWYQQDPGMELHLIHYSYGVNSTEKGDLSSESTVSRIRTEHFPLTLESARPSHTSQYLCASSELGGRATDTQYFGPGTRLTVL.

This chain uses TRBV4-1 with TRBJ2-1, with 9 positions matching TRBD2. Per the germline V gene, CDR1 is MGHRA and CDR2 is YSYEKL. Unmatched junction bases numbered 4, after V lost 0 bases and J lost 7 bases. The CDR3 extends over 15 amino acids. The CDR3 spells CASSQDSGGFNEQFF. CDR3 DNA: TGCGCCAGCAGCCAAGATAGCGGGGGATTTAATGAGCAGTTCTTC.

The chain combines TRBV19 with TRBJ2-1, with D hard to call. Germline-derived CDR1 and CDR2 are LNHDA and SQIVND (reference sequence). The ends were cut back, 1 base at V and 6 bases at J, with 10 bases in the middle. This CDR3 has 14 residues. The CDR3 region has the DNA TGTGCCAGTAGTATAGTCGGGCATGGCAATGAGCAGTTCTTC. Its protein is CASSIVGHGNEQFF.

This chain joins TRBV6-5 and TRBJ2-5; D not resolved. Trimming cost V 2 bases and J 2 bases, with 12 bases left between them. CDR1 and CDR2 from the germline V gene are MNHEY and SVGAGI. This CDR3 region has 15 residues. CDR3 in DNA: TGTGCCAGCAGTTACGGGTCAGGCACTCAAGAGACCCAGTACTTC. Protein sequence: CASSYGSGTQETQYF.

There are a few counts of this clone. The chain combines TRBV5-6 with TRBJ2-4; D is unresolved. The CDR3 covers 14 residues. V gave up 4 bases and J gave up 0 bases, with 8 bases separating them. Germline values: CDR1 SGHDT, CDR2 YYEEEE. CDR3 amino acids: CASSIGRAKNIQYF. CDR3 in DNA: TGTGCCAGCAGCATAGGACGAGCCAAAAACATTCAGTACTTC. Together with reference TRBV5-6 and TRBJ2-4, the CDR3 gives the full variable domain: DAGVTQSPTHLIKTRGQQVTLRCSPKSGHDTVSWYQQALGQGPQFIFQYYEEEERQRGNFPDRFSGHQFPNYSSELNVNALLLGDSALYLCASSIGRAKNIQYFGAGTRLSVL.

This rearrangement joins TRBV2 to TRBJ1-1; 10 bases are shared with TRBD1. Germline CDR1 is SNHLY and CDR2 is FYNNEI. The length of the CDR3 is 15 residues. Trimming took 8 bases from V and 0 from J; bases not matched to a gene: 6. For the CDR3, the DNA is TGTGCCAGCCACGGGACAGGGGCGGTGAACACTGAAGCTTTCTTT. It codes for CASHGTGAVNTEAFF.

V is TRBV25-1 and J is TRBJ2-7; D is ambiguous. Germline V gene data show CDR1 as MGHDK and CDR2 as SYGVNS. V was pared by 9 bases and J by 0 bases, with 12 bases between. The CDR3 has 13 residues. The CDR3 region has the DNA TGTGCCAGTAGGACCGCGCACTCCTACGAGCAGTACTTC. Protein sequence: CASRTAHSYEQYF.

CDR3: CASSQVPGGRYEQYF. CDR3 in DNA: TGCGCCAGCAGCCAAGTTCCGGGAGGGAGGTACGAGCAGTACTTC. The V and J genes are TRBV4-3 and TRBJ2-7; 8 positions agree with TRBD2. The germline V gene has CDR1 LGHNA and CDR2 YSLEER. The CDR3 spans 15 residues. J was trimmed by 4 bases and V by 1 base; bases with no gene match: 6.

This clone was seen more than once but under ten times. V is TRBV28 and J is TRBJ2-7; possibly TRBD1 for D (5 bases). CDR1 and CDR2 from the germline V gene are MDHEN and SYDVKM. The CDR3 totals 13 residues. The germline V and J ends were trimmed by 2 bases and 1 base, with 6 bases remaining between them. The DNA of the CDR3 is TGTGCCAGCAGTTTAGGGGCTTCCTACGAGCAGTACTTC. It specifies CASSLGASYEQYF.